A selection of T cell receptor beta chains follows, all from one sample in a study of OX40 agonist ivuxolimab in advanced cancers. Clones were sequenced by immunoSEQ multiplex PCR, and TCRdb holds only the in-frame ones, with some missing. The profile shows some 74,000 clones, roughly four fifths of them singletons. This material consisted of CD4+ or CD8+ T cells sorted from blood, taken in a trial of the OX40 agonist ivuxolimab. These receptors all stem from an adult with an advanced solid tumor such as melanoma, head and neck, liver or kidney cancer. Both conserved end residues are trimmed from each CDR3.

CDR3 protein: ASSLGLAWGTDTGELF; V gene: TRBV4-2
CDR3 protein: ASSPQGFGYEQY; V gene: TRBV2
CDR3 protein: ARAPGTKTYEQY; V gene: TRBV19
CDR3 protein: SVAWDHTSYEQY; V gene: TRBV29-1
CDR3 protein: ASSQGLLVGEQF; V gene: TRBV2
CDR3 protein: ASSTPGGLSYGYT; V gene: TRBV19
CDR3 protein: ASSRDNLNSPLH; V gene: TRBV7-3
CDR3 protein: ASSPSRDPYEQY; V gene: TRBV28
CDR3 protein: ASSFYSGKTEAF; V gene: TRBV27
CDR3 protein: ASSGYALSSTDTQY; V gene: TRBV28
CDR3 protein: ASSGGGTVYNEQF; V gene: TRBV2
CDR3 protein: ASSDGPDSQETQY; V gene: TRBV9
CDR3 protein: ASSLQGLFADTQY; V gene: TRBV14
CDR3 protein: AISESSVQGGYGYT; V gene: TRBV10-3
CDR3 protein: ASSRGTGAGLATNTGELF; V gene: TRBV5-1
CDR3 protein: ASSLSGENYGYT; V gene: TRBV5-6
CDR3 protein: ASRGRGREVRAEAF; V gene: TRBV2
CDR3 protein: ASSLTLGNEQF; V gene: TRBV7-3
CDR3 protein: ASRFAGGESEKLF; V gene: TRBV4-2
CDR3 protein: ASSPGQANYGYT; V gene: TRBV7-8
CDR3 protein: ASSEGGTFQETQY; V gene: TRBV2
CDR3 protein: ASSQGGAADTQY; V gene: TRBV4-2
CDR3 protein: ASRVDRAQGQPQH; V gene: TRBV2
CDR3 protein: ASSYWASGLAF; V gene: TRBV6-5
CDR3 protein: SGSLDSIGNTIY; V gene: TRBV29-1
CDR3 protein: ASSSLGTGGGTYGYT; V gene: TRBV28
CDR3 protein: ARPGQGAEAF; V gene: TRBV25-1
CDR3 protein: ASRQTSYEQY; V gene: TRBV7-9
CDR3 protein: ASSSRGDPDTDTQY; V gene: TRBV5-1
CDR3 protein: ASSRTRQRNSPLH; V gene: TRBV6-5
CDR3 protein: ASSPDNEQF; V gene: TRBV18